Listed below are T cell receptor beta chains from one sample, sequenced in a study of blood T cell repertoires in COVID-19. The data were produced by immunoSEQ multiplex PCR, yet TCRdb's version contains in-frame clones alone and is incomplete. The sample holds around 150,000 clones, approximately 92% seen once. The sequenced sample consisted of peripheral blood. The receptors shown here come from a woman between 50 and 59 years old with acute or convalescent COVID-19. CDR3s include the opening cysteine and the closing phenylalanine or tryptophan. A D gene is named only where the DNA matches it firmly.

>.|15|TRBV4-3
CASSQEALLGGEQYF
>.|16|TRBV3-1/TRBV3-2
CASSHTDGTGNYGYTF
>.|16|TRBV28
CASSLIVRGARPEQYF
>.|16|TRBV27
CASSLSPGFSRSPLHF
>.|14|TRBV21-1
CASSKAPGQETQYF
>TRBD1|15|TRBV3-1/TRBV3-2
CASSPLFRDREGYTF
>TRBD1|16|TRBV3-1/TRBV3-2
CASSQFHRGRNQPQHF
>TRBD1|16|TRBV19
CASSIVLRQGGYEQYF
>.|12|TRBV18
CASSPPAGGYTF
>.|14|TRBV9
CASSVEGNNQPQHF
>TRBD1|16|TRBV5-6
CASSLDLGQGRAGYTF
>TRBD1|16|TRBV5-6
CASSQSGTGANYGYTF
>.|15|TRBV5-1
CASSGRTPSTDTQYF
>.|14|TRBV6-5
CASSYSSRLETQYF
>.|12|TRBV27
CASSFITGELFF
>.|14|TRBV10-2
CASSEQGTSYGYTF
>.|15|TRBV5-4
CASSLAGGGEAEAFF
>.|15|TRBV4-3
CASSQDRGPTDGYTF
>TRBD2|16|TRBV4-1
CASSQLAGHSYNEQFF
>TRBD2|14|TRBV5-1
CASSGGSGSYEQYF
>.|15|TRBV7-3
CASSLEGPGADTQYF
>TRBD1|14|TRBV30
CATSLRDRESTIYF
>.|14|TRBV7-3
CASWFDRPNTEAFF
>TRBD1|15|TRBV10-3
CAISGQTGQGNEQFF
>.|13|TRBV25-1
CASSERGVSTQYF
>TRBD1|13|TRBV19
CASSYDRGNGYTF
>TRBD2|19|TRBV7-6
CASSFTTGTSEQEEDTQYF
>TRBD1|15|TRBV27
CASSLLGGPEVEQYF
>TRBD1|14|TRBV7-9
CASSQGQGNQPQHF
>TRBD1|13|TRBV19
CASRPGGWDEQFF
>.|12|TRBV30
CAWNSRGREQYF
>.|11|TRBV2
CASSRDKAQFF
>TRBD1|15|TRBV14
CASSQDGNRGHEQYF
>.|17|TRBV9
CASSPRGGEQRRKGYTF
>.|13|TRBV5-4
CASSLKGKNEQYF
>TRBD1|16|TRBV5-5
CASSFGQGALNTEAFF
>.|14|TRBV9
CASSGRDSYNEQFF
>TRBD1|14|TRBV29-1
CSVRLRGTGDGYTF
>TRBD2|16|TRBV28
CASSLVPSGYTGELFF